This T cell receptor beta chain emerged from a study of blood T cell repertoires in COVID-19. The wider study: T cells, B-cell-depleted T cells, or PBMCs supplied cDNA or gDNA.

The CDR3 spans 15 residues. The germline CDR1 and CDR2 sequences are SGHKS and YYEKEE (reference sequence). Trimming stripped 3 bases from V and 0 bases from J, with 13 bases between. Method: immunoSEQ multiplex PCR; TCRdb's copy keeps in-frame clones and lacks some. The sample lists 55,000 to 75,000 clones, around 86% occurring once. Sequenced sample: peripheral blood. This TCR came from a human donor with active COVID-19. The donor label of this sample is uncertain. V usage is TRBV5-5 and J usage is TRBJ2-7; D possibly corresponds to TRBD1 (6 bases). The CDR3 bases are TGTGCCAGCAGCTGGAGCCGGGACACCTCCTACGAGCAGTACTTC. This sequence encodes CASSWSRDTSYEQYF.